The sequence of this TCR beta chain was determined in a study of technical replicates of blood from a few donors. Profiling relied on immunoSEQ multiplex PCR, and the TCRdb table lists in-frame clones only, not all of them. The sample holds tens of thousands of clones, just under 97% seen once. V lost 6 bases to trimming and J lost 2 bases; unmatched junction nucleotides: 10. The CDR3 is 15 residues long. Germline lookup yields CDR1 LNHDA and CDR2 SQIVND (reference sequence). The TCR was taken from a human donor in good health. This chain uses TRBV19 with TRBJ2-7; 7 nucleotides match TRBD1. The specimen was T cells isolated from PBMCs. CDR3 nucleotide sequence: TGTGCCAGTAGCCGAGACAGGGCGCGGCCCTACGAGCAGTACTTC. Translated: CASSRDRARPYEQYF.